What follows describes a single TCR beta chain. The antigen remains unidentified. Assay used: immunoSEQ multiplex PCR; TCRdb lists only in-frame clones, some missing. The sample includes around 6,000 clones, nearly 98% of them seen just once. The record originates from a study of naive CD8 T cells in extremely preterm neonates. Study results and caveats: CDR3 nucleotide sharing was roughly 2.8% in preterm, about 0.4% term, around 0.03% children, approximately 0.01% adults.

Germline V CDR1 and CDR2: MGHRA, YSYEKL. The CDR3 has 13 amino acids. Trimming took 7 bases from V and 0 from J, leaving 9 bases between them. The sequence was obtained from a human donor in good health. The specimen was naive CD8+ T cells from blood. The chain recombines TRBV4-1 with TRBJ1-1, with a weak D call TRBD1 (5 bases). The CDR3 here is CASNTGMNTEAFF. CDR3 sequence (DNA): TGCGCCAGCAACACAGGTATGAACACTGAAGCTTTCTTT.